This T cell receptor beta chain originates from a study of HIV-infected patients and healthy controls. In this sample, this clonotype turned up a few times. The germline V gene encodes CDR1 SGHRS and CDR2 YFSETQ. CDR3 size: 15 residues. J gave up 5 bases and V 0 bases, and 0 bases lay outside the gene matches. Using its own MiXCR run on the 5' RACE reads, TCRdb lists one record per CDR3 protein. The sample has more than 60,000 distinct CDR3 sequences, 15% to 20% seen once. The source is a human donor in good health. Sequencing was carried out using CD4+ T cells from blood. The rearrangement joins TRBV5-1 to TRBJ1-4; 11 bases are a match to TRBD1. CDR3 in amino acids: CASSLGTGGNEKLFF. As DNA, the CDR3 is TGCGCCAGCAGCTTGGGGACAGGGGGCAATGAAAAACTGTTTTTT.